This T cell receptor beta chain was sequenced during a study of regulatory T cells in long-lasting Graves disease. Study-wide findings and caveats: Persistent patients shared more public clonotypes (under 3,000) than newly diagnosed patients (about 1,000). The small sample size may have reduced accuracy. Relative to newly diagnosed Graves' patients, persistent ones had lower TCR diversity. Among samples with persistent disease, TRBV28, TRBJ1-2 and TRBJ2-5 were favored.

This CDR3 is built from 14 residues. Trimming left V 6 bases short and J 1 base short, with 11 bases between. Arm-PCR of CDR3 regions and iRepertoire HTBI primers were the basis on which TCR beta libraries were built. TCRdb fed the multiplex PCR reads into MiXCR, producing one record per CDR3 protein. The profile covers 200,000 to 250,000 distinct CDR3 sequences, with around 20% appearing a single time and about 15% taken by the ten largest. As to time point: newly diagnosed GD, antithyroid drugs for less than 3 months. TCR sequences were obtained from RNA taken from PBMCs. This clonotype has ten or more counts. Its target is unknown.

The sequenced sample was peripheral blood mononuclear cells (PBMCs), obtained at new diagnosis, from a patient treated with antithyroid drugs. The chain uses TRBV12-3 or TRBV12-4 and TRBJ2-3, with no clear D. This clonotype originated in a female donor with Graves disease. CDR3 region: CASRAKSRTDTQYF. The CDR3 DNA reads TGTGCCAGCAGGGCGAAGAGCCGCACAGATACGCAGTATTTT.